The 14 T cell receptor beta chains below all came from one sample that was sequenced in a study of regulatory T cells in long-lasting Graves disease. The sample's time point: newly diagnosed GD, antithyroid drugs for less than 3 months. Following extraction of RNA from PBMCs, that RNA was used to make the TCR library. The authors built TCR beta libraries using iRepertoire HTBI primers and Arm-PCR of CDR3 regions. TCRdb reprocessed the multiplex PCR reads via MiXCR and lists one record per CDR3 protein. The sample lists 300,000 to 450,000 distinct CDR3 sequences; roughly a sixth were seen once. The sequences come from peripheral blood mononuclear cells (PBMCs), collected at new diagnosis, from a patient treated with antithyroid drugs. The receptor source for this set is a female donor with Graves disease.

The V and J genes are TRBV19 and TRBJ2-3, with 7 bases matching TRBD2. This CDR3 region has 14 residues. Looked up from germline, CDR1 is LNHDA and CDR2 is SQIVND (reference sequence). The V segment lost 9 bases and the J segment 0 bases; nucleotides outside the gene matches: 6. The CDR3 spells CASISSGSTDTQYF. CDR3 DNA: TGTGCCAGCATAAGTAGCGGGAGCACAGATACGCAGTATTTT. Looking up the rest from reference TRBV19 and TRBJ2-3 gives the full variable domain: DGGITQSPKYLFRKEGQNVTLSCEQNLNHDAMYWYRQDPGQGLRLIYYSQIVNDFQKGDIAEGYSVSREKKESFPLTVTSAQKNPTAFYLCASISSGSTDTQYFGPGTRLTVL.

The sample holds many counts of this clonotype. Relative to the germline gene, one junction end is altered; a read error may explain this. The chain combines TRBV7-8 with TRBJ2-1; 8 nucleotides align to TRBD1. This CDR3 contains 16 residues. Germline V CDR1 and CDR2: SGHVS, FQNEAQ. CDR3 DNA sequence: TGTGCCAGCAGCTTAAGGGGGGACAGGACCTACGATGAGCAGTTCTTC. Amino acid sequence: CASSLRGDRTYDEQFF. Filled out from reference TRBV7-8 and TRBJ2-1, the complete variable domain reads GAGVSQSPRYKVAKRGQDVALRCDPISGHVSLFWYQQALGQGPEFLTYFQNEAQLDKSGLPSDRFFAERPEGSVSTLKIQRTQQEDSAVYLCASSLRGDRTYDEQFFGPGTRLTVL.

Many counts were recorded for this clonotype. The rearrangement links TRBV12-3 or TRBV12-4 to TRBJ1-2; maybe TRBD1 (5 bases). The V end was cut by 7 bases, the J end by 4 bases, with 16 bases between. The CDR3 extends over 14 amino acids. DNA of the CDR3: TGTGCCAGCACCGACTGGGGGAGGGTCTATGGCTACACCTTC. Protein sequence: CASTDWGRVYGYTF.

This clonotype was detected only a few times. The chain employs TRBV9 and TRBJ2-3; TRBD2 is a possible D gene (5 bases). This CDR3 is 16 amino acids long. Germline V gene data show CDR1 as SGDLS and CDR2 as YYNGEE. With 4 bases removed from V and 2 bases from J, the gap between germline ends came to 17 bases. CDR3 protein: CASSSHEAETTDTQYF. The CDR3 DNA follows: TGTGCCAGCAGCTCCCATGAAGCGGAAACCACAGATACGCAGTATTTT.

About this clonotype itself: This could be a read error, since a much larger clone is one nucleotide away. DNA of the CDR3: TGTGCCAGCAGCCCGTACGTAGCCAAAAACATTCAGTACTTC. As protein: CASSPYVAKNIQYF. V is TRBV12-3 or TRBV12-4 and J is TRBJ2-4; D is uncertain. This CDR3 has 14 residues. V was cut by 6 bases and J by 0 bases, with 9 bases left in between.

This clonotype was found many times. This chain connects TRBV30 to TRBJ1-4; 7 nucleotides align to TRBD1. The germline V gene has CDR1 GTSNPN and CDR2 SVGIG (reference sequence). CDR3 length: 13 residues. Trimming cost V 3 bases and J 7 bases; bases outside gene matches: 5. The CDR3 DNA follows: TGTGCCTGGAGCCAGGGGGGGGGTGAAAAACTGTTTTTT. This gives the protein CAWSQGGGEKLFF.

Ten or more counts support this clonotype. This chain uses TRBV7-2 with TRBJ2-1; no definite D call. The V gene lost 5 bases and the J gene lost 11 bases, with 10 bases spanning the gap. There are 11 residues in the CDR3. Germline V gene lookup returns CDR1 SGHTA and CDR2 FQGNSA. Here the CDR3 reads CASSPGTQQFF. In nucleotides, the CDR3 is TGTGCCAGCAGCCCCGGAACTCAGCAGTTCTTC.

About this clonotype: This likely reflects a read error, since a far larger clone is one base away. This chain joins TRBV11-3 and TRBJ1-6; 8 bases are shared with TRBD1. The CDR3 is 15 residues long. Looked up from germline, CDR1 is SGHNT and CDR2 is YENEEA. The V segment lost 5 bases and the J segment 10 bases; nucleotides outside the gene matches: 10. The CDR3 sequence: CASSKRQGRASPLHF. In nucleotides, the CDR3 is TGTGCCAGCAGCAAAAGACAGGGGCGCGCCTCACCCCTCCACTTT.

This clonotype was counted ten times or more. The chain combines TRBV7-9 with TRBJ2-1, with D tentatively TRBD2 (5 bases). The V and J ends lost 2 bases and 3 bases respectively, with 14 bases between them. Looked up from germline, CDR1 is SEHNR and CDR2 is FQNEAQ (reference sequence). There are 16 residues in the CDR3. CDR3 nucleotides: TGTGCCAGCAGCTTATTAGAGGGAATTAGCTACAATGAGCAGTTCTTC. Translation: CASSLLEGISYNEQFF.

The J gene is TRBJ2-7, the V gene TRBV7-9; 9 bases line up with TRBD1. Trimming removed 5 bases from V and 1 base from J; junction bases left unmatched: 9. This CDR3 is 16 amino acids long. Germline CDR1 is SEHNR and CDR2 is FQNEAQ (reference sequence). The CDR3 sequence: CASSPRDRDVSYEQYF. The CDR3 region has the DNA TGTGCCAGCAGCCCGCGGGACAGGGATGTGTCCTACGAGCAGTACTTC.

This clonotype was seen at least ten times. The chain joins TRBV7-6 to TRBJ1-2; D call uncertain. CDR3 length equals 14 residues. CDR1 is SGHVS, CDR2 FNYEAQ, per germline. The V gene lost 4 bases and the J gene lost 2 bases, with 11 bases spanning the gap. The chain's CDR3 is CASSSKMENYGYTF. The DNA of the CDR3 is TGTGCCAGCAGCTCGAAAATGGAAAACTATGGCTACACCTTC.

The chain uses TRBV18 and TRBJ1-2; TRBD1 might be the D (6 bases). CDR1 is KGHSH and CDR2 is LQKENI in the germline V gene. V was shortened by 8 bases and J by 9 bases, with 25 bases between the two germline ends. CDR3 length: 15 amino acids. DNA for the CDR3: TGTGCCAGCCATCCGGGACAACAGGACCTTAGCAGCTACACCTTC. It codes for CASHPGQQDLSSYTF. Based on the CDR3 plus reference TRBV18 and TRBJ1-2, the full variable domain is NAGVMQNPRHLVRRRGQEARLRCSPMKGHSHVYWYRQLPEEGLKFMVYLQKENIIDESGMPKERFSAEFPKEGPSILRIQQVVRGDSAAYFCASHPGQQDLSSYTFGSGTRLTVV.

This clonotype came up a few times. The rearrangement uses TRBV5-5 and TRBJ2-3; tentatively, D is TRBD1 (6 bases). CDR1 is SGHKS, CDR2 YYEKEE, per germline (reference sequence). V was trimmed by 1 base and J by 3 bases, leaving 12 bases between them. This CDR3 comprises 15 residues. Here the CDR3 reads CASSLYRARTDTQYF. In nucleotides, the CDR3 is TGTGCCAGCAGCTTGTACAGGGCGAGGACAGATACGCAGTATTTT.

This clonotype was counted many times. The chain is built from TRBV7-2 and TRBJ2-5; no clear D. The V end was cut by 5 bases, the J end by 7 bases, with 11 bases between. Germline assignment: CDR1 SGHTA and CDR2 FQGNSA. This CDR3 is built from 12 residues. The CDR3 DNA follows: TGTGCCAGCAGCCCCAATTTTGGGACCCAGTACTTC. Amino acid sequence: CASSPNFGTQYF. Full variable domain (remainder filled in from reference TRBV7-2 and TRBJ2-5): GAGVSQSPSNKVTEKGKDVELRCDPISGHTALYWYRQSLGQGLEFLIYFQGNSAPDKSGLPSDRFSAERTGGSVSTLTIQRTQQEDSAVYLCASSPNFGTQYFGPGTRLLVL.